These 31 T cell receptor beta chains share one sample of origin, sequenced in a study of blood T cell repertoires in COVID-19. The table came from immunoSEQ multiplex PCR; TCRdb's copy has only in-frame clones and leaves some out. The sample consists of more than 120,000 clones, around nine tenths of them appearing once. Sequenced input: peripheral blood. The receptors derive from a woman aged 45-59 years with active or convalescent COVID-19.

The CDR3 loop is CASSQGGDLGYTF. CDR3 nucleotides: TGCGCCAGCAGCCAAGGAGGGGACTTGGGCTACACCTTC. The chain has TRBV4-1 and TRBJ1-2; the D gene is possibly TRBD1 (5 bases). The V gene lost 1 base and the J gene lost 8 bases, with 11 bases spanning the gap. Germline V lookup: CDR1 MGHRA, CDR2 YSYEKL. CDR3 size: 13 residues.

The chain employs TRBV19 and TRBJ2-5; tentative D call: TRBD2 (6 bases). The CDR3 covers 14 residues. Trimming removed 4 bases at V and 2 bases at J, with 11 bases between. Per germline, CDR1 LNHDA and CDR2 SQIVND (reference sequence). CDR3 residues: CASSKAEGQETQYF. The CDR3 nucleotides are TGTGCCAGTAGTAAGGCGGAGGGGCAAGAGACCCAGTACTTC.

Note on this clone: Other DNA sequences in the same sample also yield this CDR3. The J gene is TRBJ2-5, the V gene TRBV3-1 (or the pseudogene TRBV3-2); TRBD1 aligns across 11 bases. The CDR3 contains 15 residues. CDR1 LGHDT and CDR2 YNNKEL come from the germline V gene (reference sequence). The V and J ends lost 3 bases and 5 bases, in that order; junction bases with no gene match: 5. The CDR3 DNA is TGTGCCAGCAGCCAGGCCGGGACAGGGGGGGAGACCCAGTACTTC. Protein sequence: CASSQAGTGGETQYF.

The chain is built from TRBV2 and TRBJ1-4, with TRBD1 matching over 8 bases. There are 14 residues in the CDR3. V was clipped by 5 bases and J by 6 bases; unmatched bases: 5. Germline CDR1 is SNHLY and CDR2 is FYNNEI. As DNA, the CDR3 is TGTGCCAGCAGTCAGGGGGCTTTGCATGAAAAACTGTTTTTT. It encodes CASSQGALHEKLFF.

This clone turned up a few times. The V call is TRBV25-1, the J call TRBJ2-2; a weak D match, TRBD1 (6 bases). Trimming cost V 5 bases and J 4 bases, with 8 bases left between them. This CDR3 has 13 residues. Germline values: CDR1 MGHDK, CDR2 SYGVNS. The CDR3 sequence: CASSPGVTGELFF. Written as DNA, the CDR3 is TGTGCCAGCAGTCCAGGGGTCACCGGGGAGCTGTTTTTT.

Here the CDR3 reads CASSRADYGGALDNEQFF. The CDR3 nucleotides are TGTGCCAGCAGCCGGGCGGATTACGGGGGGGCCTTGGACAATGAGCAGTTCTTC. The rearrangement links TRBV4-2 to TRBJ2-1; 8 bases agree with TRBD2. In germline, CDR1 is LGHNA, CDR2 YNFKEQ. V was pared by 4 bases and J by 5 bases, with 16 bases of the junction left unmatched. The CDR3 runs to 18 residues.

The chain is built from TRBV15 and TRBJ1-1, with 7 bases fitting TRBD1. Germline V gene lookup returns CDR1 LNHNV and CDR2 YYDKDF (reference sequence). Unmatched junction bases numbered 5, after V lost 4 bases and J lost 3 bases. The CDR3 is made up of 14 amino acids. CDR3 sequence: CATSTNRGYTEAFF. In DNA form, the CDR3 reads TGTGCCACCAGCACAAACAGGGGATACACTGAAGCTTTCTTT.

Points on this clone: The junction shows a germline mismatch at one end, possibly a read error. The genes are TRBV7-7 and TRBJ2-2, with D possibly matching TRBD1 (6 bases). This CDR3 has 14 amino acids. Per the germline V gene, CDR1 is SSHAT and CDR2 is FNYEAQ (reference sequence). For the CDR3, the DNA is TGTGCTAGCAGCTTATCCGGGACATCCGGGGAGCTGTTTTTT. Protein sequence: CASSLSGTSGELFF.

The sample holds a few counts of this clone. V usage is TRBV30 and J usage is TRBJ1-1, with a weak D call TRBD1 (5 bases). The CDR3 has 12 amino acids. V was clipped by 3 bases and J by 4 bases, with 9 bases between them. Germline V gene data show CDR1 as GTSNPN and CDR2 as SVGIG (reference sequence). CDR3 amino acids: CAWRRQTTEAFF. The CDR3, as DNA: TGTGCCTGGAGACGACAGACCACTGAAGCTTTCTTT.

The rearrangement uses TRBV5-4 and TRBJ2-3; 8 nucleotides match TRBD2. The CDR3 spans 18 residues. With V trimmed by 0 bases and J by 1 base, 10 bases remained unmatched. In germline, CDR1 is SGHNT, CDR2 YYREEE (reference sequence). For the CDR3, the DNA is TGTGCCAGCAGCTTGGCTCCCGGGAGGGCGTCTGGCACAGATACGCAGTATTTT. This encodes CASSLAPGRASGTDTQYF. The full variable domain, in which reference TRBV5-4 and TRBJ2-3 provide the parts outside the CDR3, is ETGVTQSPTHLIKTRGQQVTLRCSSQSGHNTVSWYQQALGQGPQFIFQYYREEENGRGNFPPRFSGLQFPNYSSELNVNALELDDSALYLCASSLAPGRASGTDTQYFGPGTRLTVL.

The chain carries TRBV28 and TRBJ2-2; D possibly corresponds to TRBD2 (5 bases). Trimming took off 7 bases at V and 2 bases at J, with 11 bases between the two ends. The CDR3 sequence is 14 residues long. Per the germline V gene, CDR1 is MDHEN and CDR2 is SYDVKM. The chain's CDR3 is CASTSAENTGELFF. The CDR3 region has the DNA TGTGCCAGCACTTCAGCGGAAAACACCGGGGAGCTGTTTTTT.

V and J are TRBV29-1 and TRBJ2-3, with 9 bases matching TRBD1. J lost 3 bases, V lost 6 bases, and 4 bases had no gene match. Germline V gene sequence: CDR1 SQVTM, CDR2 ANQGSEA. There are 13 residues in the CDR3. The CDR3 reads CSVYRGQTDTQYF. The CDR3 DNA is TGCAGCGTCTACAGGGGGCAAACAGATACGCAGTATTTT.

CDR3 in DNA: TGTGCCAGCAGCTTATCGGGGGTAAGCACTGAAGCTTTCTTT. Translating gives CASSLSGVSTEAFF. The chain joins TRBV11-2 to TRBJ1-1; perhaps TRBD1 as D (5 bases). The V end lost 2 bases, the J end lost 4 bases, and 11 bases lay between the germline ends. The germline V gene encodes CDR1 SGHAT and CDR2 FQNNGV. The CDR3 runs 14 residues.

The chain combines TRBV5-1 with TRBJ2-5, with 7 positions matching TRBD1. Unmatched junction bases numbered 5, after V lost 2 bases and J lost 1 base. The germline V gene has CDR1 SGHRS and CDR2 YFSETQ. This CDR3 has 15 residues. The CDR3 nucleotides are TGCGCCAGCAGCTTAGAGGACAGGCCCCAAGAGACCCAGTACTTC. Its protein product is CASSLEDRPQETQYF.

This clone was picked up a small number of times. The V call is TRBV3-1 (or the pseudogene TRBV3-2), the J call TRBJ2-1, with 7 bases lining up with TRBD1. CDR1 and CDR2 from the germline V gene are LGHDT and YNNKEL (reference sequence). V shed 0 bases, J shed 12 bases, and the junction held 5 bases outside the gene matches. The CDR3 sequence is 13 residues long. The CDR3 nucleotides are TGTGCCAGCAGCCAAGATGACAGGGCTGCGCAGTTCTTC. Amino acids: CASSQDDRAAQFF.

The chain employs TRBV7-2 and TRBJ1-5, with 10 bases aligning to TRBD1. Germline V gene sequence: CDR1 SGHTA, CDR2 FQGNSA. CDR3 length: 15 amino acids. J gave up 2 bases and V 3 bases, and 1 base lay outside the gene matches. The CDR3 reads CASSLTGGGNQPQHF. The CDR3 nucleotides read TGTGCCAGCAGCTTGACAGGGGGCGGCAATCAGCCCCAGCATTTT.

This chain uses TRBV2 with TRBJ1-2; 11 nucleotides agree with TRBD1. V gave up 8 bases and J gave up 7 bases; unmatched junction bases: 9. Looked up from germline, CDR1 is SNHLY and CDR2 is FYNNEI. CDR3 length: 14 amino acids. The CDR3 coding sequence is TGTGCCAGCGGGTGGACAGGGGGCTCGGGTGGCTACACCTTC. The encoded protein is CASGWTGGSGGYTF.

The rearrangement links TRBV5-1 to TRBJ1-1; 8 nucleotides align to TRBD1. The V gene's germline CDR1 is SGHRS and CDR2 YFSETQ. The CDR3 sequence is 15 residues long. With V trimmed by 4 bases and J by 0 bases, 5 bases remained unmatched. The CDR3 DNA follows: TGCGCCAGCAGCCTTTGGACAGGGATGAACACTGAAGCTTTCTTT. It codes for CASSLWTGMNTEAFF.

The V call is TRBV6-5, the J call TRBJ2-1; 7 bases are a match to TRBD1. Unmatched junction bases numbered 4, after V lost 3 bases and J lost 5 bases. The length of the CDR3 is 14 residues. Germline lookup yields CDR1 MNHEY and CDR2 SVGAGI. CDR3 DNA sequence: TGTGCCAGCAGTTATGACAGGGCCCACAATGAGCAGTTCTTC. Protein product: CASSYDRAHNEQFF.

The table lists this clone with a few counts. V and J are TRBV7-2 and TRBJ2-7; maybe TRBD2 (6 bases). From germline, CDR1 is SGHTA and CDR2 FQGNSA. CDR3 size: 18 residues. V lost 3 bases and J lost 0, with 21 bases in between. The CDR3 loop is CASSFVLSGSEGSYEQYF. The CDR3 region has the DNA TGTGCCAGCAGCTTCGTCTTGAGCGGGTCCGAGGGCTCCTACGAGCAGTACTTC. The entire variable domain, with the rest obtained from reference TRBV7-2 and TRBJ2-7, is as follows: GAGVSQSPSNKVTEKGKDVELRCDPISGHTALYWYRQSLGQGLEFLIYFQGNSAPDKSGLPSDRFSAERTGGSVSTLTIQRTQQEDSAVYLCASSFVLSGSEGSYEQYFGPGTRLTVT.

This clone appeared a single time. V usage is TRBV7-9 and J usage is TRBJ2-3; 10 nucleotides match TRBD2. Germline values: CDR1 SEHNR, CDR2 FQNEAQ (reference sequence). The junction had 6 bases not matched to a gene; V was cut back by 4 bases and J by 2 bases. There are 16 residues in the CDR3. For the CDR3, the DNA is TGTGCCAGCAGCTCGCGGACTAGCGGACTCACAGATACGCAGTATTTT. Translation gives CASSSRTSGLTDTQYF.

The chain uses TRBV2 and TRBJ2-7; a weak D match, TRBD1 (6 bases). Deletions cut 5 bases from V and 1 base from J, with 9 bases between. Germline CDR1 is SNHLY and CDR2 is FYNNEI. This CDR3 is 13 amino acids long. The CDR3 coding sequence is TGTGCCAGCAGTTACAGGGTGTCCTACGAGCAGTACTTC. It is translated as CASSYRVSYEQYF. Variable domain in full (rest from reference TRBV2 and TRBJ2-7): EPEVTQTPSHQVTQMGQEVILRCVPISNHLYFYWYRQILGQKVEFLVSFYNNEISEKSEIFDDQFSVERPDGSNFTLKIRSTKLEDSAMYFCASSYRVSYEQYFGPGTRLTVT.

The V call is TRBV7-2, the J call TRBJ2-7; 9 bases are a match to TRBD1. Germline V lookup: CDR1 SGHTA, CDR2 FQGNSA. The V segment lost 0 bases and the J segment 3 bases; nucleotides outside the gene matches: 3. The CDR3 is 15 amino acids. The DNA of the CDR3 is TGTGCCAGCAGCTTAGCTGCGGACAGGGGCTACGAGCAGTACTTC. Protein: CASSLAADRGYEQYF.

The chain recombines TRBV5-1 with TRBJ2-3, with 12 bases identical to TRBD2. After removal of 4 bases from V and 6 bases from J, the junction contained 9 bases not matched to a gene. CDR1 is SGHRS, CDR2 YFSETQ, per germline. The CDR3 totals 16 residues. The CDR3 spells CASSLLAGGRGDTQYF. The CDR3 DNA is TGCGCCAGCAGCCTACTAGCGGGAGGCCGGGGTGATACGCAGTATTTT.

This clone has just one count. This rearrangement joins TRBV6-6 to TRBJ2-7, with D unclear. Looked up from germline, CDR1 is MNHNY and CDR2 is SVGAGI (reference sequence). CDR3 size: 13 residues. Trimming took 5 bases from V and 2 from J, leaving 10 bases between them. The CDR3 sequence is CASSRGETYEQYF. The CDR3 DNA reads TGTGCCAGCAGTCGAGGTGAGACCTACGAGCAGTACTTC.

J is TRBJ2-3 and V is TRBV4-1, with a tentative D call TRBD2 (5 bases). Trimming pared 5 bases from V and 2 bases from J, leaving 20 bases between. This CDR3 region has 17 residues. Germline V gene sequence: CDR1 MGHRA, CDR2 YSYEKL. The CDR3 loop is CASSKTDSQGITDTQYF. The CDR3 DNA is TGCGCCAGCAGCAAGACGGACTCCCAAGGGATCACAGATACGCAGTATTTT.

Regarding this clone: Other nucleotide sequences in the sample specify the same CDR3. This chain links TRBV18 with TRBJ1-1; weak D call: TRBD1 (5 bases). Germline V gene lookup returns CDR1 KGHSH and CDR2 LQKENI. This CDR3 has 13 residues. The V end was cut by 3 bases, the J end by 1 base, with 6 bases between. The CDR3 nucleotides are TGTGCCAGCTCACCCCAGGGGAACACTGAAGCTTTCTTT. Encoded protein: CASSPQGNTEAFF. The complete variable domain, with remaining parts taken from reference TRBV18 and TRBJ1-1, reads NAGVMQNPRHLVRRRGQEARLRCSPMKGHSHVYWYRQLPEEGLKFMVYLQKENIIDESGMPKERFSAEFPKEGPSILRIQQVVRGDSAAYFCASSPQGNTEAFFGQGTRLTVV.

This sequence joins TRBV14 and TRBJ2-2; D uncertain. V was clipped by 1 base and J by 7 bases, with 7 bases between them. Germline CDR1 and CDR2: SGHDN and FVKESK. The CDR3 extends over 13 amino acids. The CDR3 protein is CASSQVRDGELFF. Written as DNA, the CDR3 is TGTGCCAGCAGCCAAGTCCGAGACGGGGAGCTGTTTTTT. Looking up the rest from reference TRBV14 and TRBJ2-2 gives the full variable domain: EAGVTQFPSHSVIEKGQTVTLRCDPISGHDNLYWYRRVMGKEIKFLLHFVKESKQDESGMPNNRFLAERTGGTYSTLKVQPAELEDSGVYFCASSQVRDGELFFGEGSRLTVL.

This chain's CDR3 is CASSREMDRANTEAFF. CDR3 DNA: TGCGCCAGCAGCCGGGAGATGGACAGGGCGAACACTGAAGCTTTCTTT. This chain joins TRBV4-3 and TRBJ1-1, with 8 bases fitting TRBD1. V was clipped by 4 bases and J by 1 base; unmatched bases: 8. In germline, CDR1 is LGHNA, CDR2 YSLEER. The CDR3 is 16 amino acids.

V and J are TRBV27 and TRBJ1-1, with TRBD1 as a possible D gene (5 bases). V lost 0 bases to trimming and J lost 6 bases, with 26 bases between them. Germline-derived CDR1 and CDR2 are MNHEY and SMNVEV (reference sequence). The CDR3 runs to 19 residues. The CDR3 DNA reads TGTGCCAGCAGTTTATCCTTTTGGTCAAATCCCGACAGAGGCCCTGAAGCTTTCTTT. Protein sequence: CASSLSFWSNPDRGPEAFF.

The chain carries TRBV7-9 and TRBJ2-2; TRBD1 might be the D (6 bases). The V gene lost 5 bases and the J gene lost 3 bases, with 16 bases spanning the gap. Looked up from germline, CDR1 is SEHNR and CDR2 is FQNEAQ (reference sequence). The CDR3 spans 16 residues. CDR3 sequence (DNA): TGTGCCAGCAGCCCACCCGGGACACGTTACACCGGGGAGCTGTTTTTT. It is translated as CASSPPGTRYTGELFF. Complete variable domain (other parts from reference TRBV7-9 and TRBJ2-2): DTGVSQNPRHKITKRGQNVTFRCDPISEHNRLYWYRQTLGQGPEFLTYFQNEAQLEKSRLLSDRFSAERPKGSFSTLEIQRTEQGDSAMYLCASSPPGTRYTGELFFGEGSRLTVL.